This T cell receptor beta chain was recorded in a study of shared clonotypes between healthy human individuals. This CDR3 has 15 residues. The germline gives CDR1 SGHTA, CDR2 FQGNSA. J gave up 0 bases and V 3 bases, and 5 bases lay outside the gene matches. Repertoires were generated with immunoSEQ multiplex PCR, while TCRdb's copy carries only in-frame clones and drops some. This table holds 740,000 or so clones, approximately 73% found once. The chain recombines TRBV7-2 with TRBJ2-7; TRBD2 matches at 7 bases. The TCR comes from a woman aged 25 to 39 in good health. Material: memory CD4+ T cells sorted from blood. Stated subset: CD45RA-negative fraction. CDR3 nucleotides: TGTGCCAGCAGCTTGGGGGGGTTAAACTCCTACGAGCAGTACTTC. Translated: CASSLGGLNSYEQYF.